A single sample gave rise to the 29 T cell receptor beta chains below, sequenced in a study of shared clonotypes between healthy human individuals. Produced via immunoSEQ multiplex PCR; TCRdb's table is partial and in-frame only. The table has roughly 760,000 clones, about 74% seen once. Sequences were obtained from memory CD4+ T cells sorted from blood. The sample's subset: CD45RA-negative fraction. The receptors derive from a woman aged 30 to 39 in good health.

The rearrangement links TRBV6-1 to TRBJ2-7, with TRBD1 matching over 9 bases. V dropped 3 bases and J dropped 2; count of bases not matched to a gene: 2. The CDR3 totals 14 residues. Germline values: CDR1 MNHNS, CDR2 SASEGT. CDR3 nucleotides: TGTGCCAGCAGTGAGACAGGGGGACCCTACGAGCAGTACTTC. The encoded protein is CASSETGGPYEQYF.

The CDR3 DNA follows: TGTGCCAGCACGACAGGGACTAATGAAAAACTGTTTTTT. Encoded protein: CASTTGTNEKLFF. The chain is built from TRBV6-1 and TRBJ1-4; 7 bases are shared with TRBD1. V shed 7 bases and J 2 bases; nucleotides not matched to a gene: 1. This CDR3 spans 13 amino acids. Germline loops: CDR1 MNHNS, CDR2 SASEGT.

The chain uses TRBV4-1 and TRBJ2-1; TRBD1 is a possible D gene (6 bases). The CDR3 sequence is 15 residues long. Trimming removed 1 base from V and 2 bases from J, with 9 bases in between. Germline lookup yields CDR1 MGHRA and CDR2 YSYEKL. The chain's CDR3 is CASSQVGGTYNEQFF. In DNA, the CDR3 is TGCGCCAGCAGCCAAGTAGGGGGTACCTACAATGAGCAGTTCTTC.

With regard to this clone: This sample also contains other DNA sequences that code for the same CDR3. The CDR3 loop reads CASSPGTAITDTQYF. DNA for the CDR3: TGTGCCAGTAGCCCCGGGACAGCTATCACAGATACGCAGTATTTT. The V gene is TRBV19, the J gene TRBJ2-3; 7 positions match TRBD1. V gave up 6 bases and J gave up 2 bases; unmatched junction bases: 8. CDR1 LNHDA and CDR2 SQIVND come from the germline V gene (reference sequence). The CDR3 has 15 residues. The complete variable domain, with remaining parts taken from reference TRBV19 and TRBJ2-3, reads DGGITQSPKYLFRKEGQNVTLSCEQNLNHDAMYWYRQDPGQGLRLIYYSQIVNDFQKGDIAEGYSVSREKKESFPLTVTSAQKNPTAFYLCASSPGTAITDTQYFGPGTRLTVL.

Here the CDR3 reads CASSYTREDILYF. CDR3 nucleotides: TGTGCCAGCAGTTACACCCGAGAGGATATTCTGTACTTC. The gene calls are TRBV6-5 and TRBJ2-7; no firm D call. This CDR3 has 13 amino acids. Germline loops: CDR1 MNHEY, CDR2 SVGAGI. V was pared by 2 bases and J by 12 bases, with 17 bases between.

V and J are TRBV19 and TRBJ1-5, with TRBD1 matching 10 bases. Looked up from germline, CDR1 is LNHDA and CDR2 is SQIVND (reference sequence). The trim removed 6 bases at V and 6 bases at J, leaving 11 bases unmatched. This CDR3 region has 16 residues. The CDR3 region has the DNA TGTGCCAGTAGACGACAGGGGGCTATCAGCCCTCAGCCCCAGCATTTT. Translated: CASRRQGAISPQPQHF.

The chain uses TRBV28 and TRBJ2-3; 9 nucleotides align to TRBD2. The junction had 8 bases not matched to a gene; V was cut back by 2 bases and J by 5 bases. The CDR3 is 16 amino acids. From germline, CDR1 is MDHEN and CDR2 SYDVKM. This CDR3 is CASSLAASGDGDTQYF. CDR3 DNA: TGTGCCAGCAGTTTAGCCGCTAGCGGGGACGGAGATACGCAGTATTTT.

This sequence joins TRBV28 and TRBJ2-7; 8 bases map to TRBD1. Germline trimming cut 8 bases from V and 6 bases from J; bases unmatched to any gene: 6. The germline CDR1 and CDR2 sequences are MDHEN and SYDVKM. This CDR3 region has 12 residues. The CDR3 sequence: CASRQGAGEQYF. CDR3 in DNA: TGTGCCAGCCGGCAGGGGGCAGGCGAGCAGTACTTC.

The rearrangement joins TRBV7-8 to TRBJ2-7; D may correspond to TRBD1 or TRBD2 (5 bases each). Germline CDR1 is SGHVS and CDR2 is FQNEAQ. This CDR3 comprises 13 residues. Trimming shortened V by 6 bases and J by 4 bases, and 13 bases separated the two germline ends. The CDR3 region is CASRVRGAYEQYF. Here the CDR3 DNA reads TGTGCCAGCAGGGTACGAGGGGCTTACGAGCAGTACTTC. Based on the CDR3 plus reference TRBV7-8 and TRBJ2-7, the full variable domain is GAGVSQSPRYKVAKRGQDVALRCDPISGHVSLFWYQQALGQGPEFLTYFQNEAQLDKSGLPSDRFFAERPEGSVSTLKIQRTQQEDSAVYLCASRVRGAYEQYFGPGTRLTVT.

The chain uses TRBV19 and TRBJ2-5, with D hard to call. Germline V gene lookup returns CDR1 LNHDA and CDR2 SQIVND (reference sequence). V lost 1 base, J lost 4 bases, and 13 bases lay in between. The CDR3 consists of 15 residues. CDR3 nucleotide sequence: TGTGCCAGTAGTATAGGCGGAGATCGCCGAGAGACCCAGTACTTC. Protein product: CASSIGGDRRETQYF.

This clone was detected once. The chain links TRBV6-5 to TRBJ2-1; D uncertain. With 6 bases removed from V and 0 bases from J, the gap between germline ends came to 12 bases. The germline V gene has CDR1 MNHEY and CDR2 SVGAGI. The CDR3 loop spans 15 amino acids. The CDR3 DNA sequence: TGTGCCAGCAGCCAGTCAAGCAACTCCTACAATGAGCAGTTCTTC. Its protein is CASSQSSNSYNEQFF.

About this clone: Different DNA sequences within this sample yield the same CDR3. The chain couples TRBV5-1 to TRBJ2-3; a possible D gene is TRBD2 (6 bases). This CDR3 region has 15 residues. V was pared by 0 bases and J by 3 bases, with 11 bases between. In germline, CDR1 is SGHRS, CDR2 YFSETQ. This chain's CDR3 is CASSLGGGTTDTQYF. The CDR3 DNA follows: TGCGCCAGCAGCTTGGGAGGCGGGACTACAGATACGCAGTATTTT.

This chain joins TRBV28 and TRBJ2-1, with 7 bases aligning to TRBD1. The germline V gene encodes CDR1 MDHEN and CDR2 SYDVKM. The V gene end was trimmed by 2 bases and the J gene end by 7 bases; junction bases not matched to a gene: 14. CDR3 size: 17 residues. Here the CDR3 DNA reads TGTGCCAGCAGTTTACTGGCCCCCGGGACAGTTACAAATGAGCAGTTCTTC. It encodes CASSLLAPGTVTNEQFF.

Only one count was recorded for this clone. This chain links TRBV27 with TRBJ2-2, with 14 bases fitting TRBD2. J gave up 12 bases and V 6 bases, and 9 bases lay outside the gene matches. The V gene's germline CDR1 is MNHEY and CDR2 SMNVEV (reference sequence). The CDR3 sequence is 15 residues long. CDR3 amino acids: CASRPRLAGGWKLFF. In DNA form, the CDR3 reads TGTGCCAGCAGACCGAGACTAGCGGGAGGGTGGAAGCTGTTTTTT.

The CDR3 here is CASSLGLGTDTQYF. In DNA, the CDR3 is TGTGCCAGCAGCTTAGGTCTGGGGACAGATACGCAGTATTTT. The chain joins TRBV7-6 to TRBJ2-3, with D hard to call. This CDR3 is 14 amino acids long. Germline V gives CDR1 SGHVS, CDR2 FNYEAQ. Trimming took off 1 base at V and 3 bases at J, with 8 bases between the two ends.

The chain couples TRBV11-2 to TRBJ2-2, with D perhaps TRBD1 (5 bases). The CDR3 consists of 13 residues. Trimming took 3 bases from V and 6 from J, leaving 8 bases between them. Germline V gives CDR1 SGHAT, CDR2 FQNNGV. This CDR3 is CASSFPTAGELFF. CDR3 nucleotide sequence: TGTGCCAGCAGCTTCCCGACAGCCGGGGAGCTGTTTTTT.

The V gene is TRBV5-1, the J gene TRBJ2-6; maybe TRBD1 (6 bases). Trimming shortened V by 0 bases and J by 2 bases, and 12 bases separated the two germline ends. The CDR3 loop spans 17 amino acids. CDR1 and CDR2 (germline): SGHRS, YFSETQ. The CDR3 DNA reads TGCGCCAGCAGCTTGGACCAGGGGAAGGCTGGGGCCAACGTCCTGACTTTC. It yields the protein CASSLDQGKAGANVLTF.

J is TRBJ2-7 and V is TRBV28; unclear D gene. CDR3 length equals 13 residues. CDR1 and CDR2 from the germline V gene are MDHEN and SYDVKM. The V end was cut by 5 bases, the J end by 1 base, with 9 bases between. CDR3: CASSPTWSYEQYF. Written as DNA, the CDR3 is TGTGCCAGCAGTCCGACGTGGTCCTACGAGCAGTACTTC.

This clone was seen just once. V and J are TRBV19 and TRBJ1-4, with D perhaps matching TRBD1 (6 bases). The length of the CDR3 is 15 residues. Trimming took off 6 bases at V and 5 bases at J, with 16 bases between the two ends. The V gene's germline CDR1 is LNHDA and CDR2 SQIVND (reference sequence). CDR3 DNA sequence: TGTGCCAGTAGGGCAAAACAGGGACCGAATGAAAAACTGTTTTTT. Translated, it gives CASRAKQGPNEKLFF.

The V and J genes are TRBV6-5 and TRBJ2-4, with TRBD1 identical over 7 bases. CDR3 size: 12 residues. Germline V gene lookup returns CDR1 MNHEY and CDR2 SVGAGI. J gave up 7 bases and V 6 bases, and 3 bases lay outside the gene matches. The CDR3 coding sequence is TGTGCCAGCAGCCCGACAGGGAACATTCAGTACTTC. Amino acids: CASSPTGNIQYF.

This clone was detected only a few times. The V call is TRBV11-2, the J call TRBJ2-7; weak D call: TRBD1 (6 bases). The V gene's germline CDR1 is SGHAT and CDR2 FQNNGV. The CDR3 runs to 14 residues. V lost 1 base, J lost 3 bases, and 10 bases lay in between. CDR3 loop: CASSLVTGGYEQYF. As DNA, the CDR3 is TGTGCCAGCAGCTTAGTGACAGGAGGCTACGAGCAGTACTTC.

This clone has just a few counts. The J gene is TRBJ2-1, the V gene TRBV11-2, with a possible D match to TRBD2 (7 bases). Germline V lookup: CDR1 SGHAT, CDR2 FQNNGV. V shed 1 base and J shed 5 bases, with 12 bases lying between them. There are 15 residues in the CDR3. CDR3 nucleotide sequence: TGTGCCAGCAGCTTAGCGGGGGGCCACCACAATGAGCAGTTCTTC. Translated, it gives CASSLAGGHHNEQFF. Supplemented by reference TRBV11-2 and TRBJ2-1, the full variable domain reads EAGVAQSPRYKIIEKRQSVAFWCNPISGHATLYWYQQILGQGPKLLIQFQNNGVVDDSQLPKDRFSAERLKGVDSTLKIQPAKLEDSAVYLCASSLAGGHHNEQFFGPGTRLTVL.

J is TRBJ2-1 and V is TRBV5-1; D is undetermined. This CDR3 comprises 12 residues. Trimming took 1 base from V and 8 from J, leaving 7 bases between them. CDR1 SGHRS and CDR2 YFSETQ come from the germline V gene. CDR3 protein: CASSLSGHEQFF. The CDR3 DNA follows: TGCGCCAGCAGCTTGAGTGGCCATGAGCAGTTCTTC.

The chain recombines TRBV4-2 with TRBJ2-1; D possibly uses TRBD1 or TRBD2 (6 bases each). Looked up from germline, CDR1 is LGHNA and CDR2 is YNFKEQ. CDR3 length: 18 residues. V was shortened by 3 bases and J by 2 bases, with 20 bases between the two germline ends. The DNA of the CDR3 is TGTGCCAGCAGCCAGTCCCCCGGGCAGGAGGGGGCCTACAATGAGCAGTTCTTC. Protein product: CASSQSPGQEGAYNEQFF.

V and J are TRBV5-1 and TRBJ1-1; 8 positions match TRBD1. Germline lookup yields CDR1 SGHRS and CDR2 YFSETQ. J lost 1 base, V lost 1 base, and 3 bases had no gene match. This CDR3 is built from 15 residues. The CDR3 loop reads CASSLFDRGNTEAFF. The CDR3, as DNA: TGCGCCAGCAGCTTGTTTGACAGGGGGAACACTGAAGCTTTCTTT.

The chain joins TRBV7-8 to TRBJ2-7, with 13 bases that match TRBD2. V lost 4 bases and J lost 4; bases outside the gene matches: 4. Germline lookup yields CDR1 SGHVS and CDR2 FQNEAQ. The CDR3 covers 15 residues. The CDR3 nucleotides are TGTGCCAGCAGCTGGGGGACTAGCGGGGCGTACGAGCAGTACTTC. It encodes CASSWGTSGAYEQYF.

CDR3 in amino acids: CETHSGNTIYF. CDR3 bases: TGTGAGACTCACTCTGGAAACACCATATATTTT. The rearrangement uses TRBV28 and TRBJ1-3; the D is unclear. CDR1 is MDHEN, CDR2 SYDVKM, per germline. The CDR3 is 11 amino acids.

The chain recombines TRBV5-1 with TRBJ2-2; TRBD2 is a possible D gene (6 bases). The CDR3 runs 15 residues. Looked up from germline, CDR1 is SGHRS and CDR2 is YFSETQ. V was shortened by 3 bases and J by 8 bases, with 17 bases between the two germline ends. The CDR3 sequence is CASSSERVRSGELFF. The CDR3 DNA reads as TGCGCCAGCAGCTCTGAGCGGGTACGCTCGGGGGAGCTGTTTTTT. Drawing the rest from reference TRBV5-1 and TRBJ2-2, the complete variable domain is KAGVTQTPRYLIKTRGQQVTLSCSPISGHRSVSWYQQTPGQGLQFLFEYFSETQRNKGNFPGRFSGRQFSNSRSEMNVSTLELGDSALYLCASSSERVRSGELFFGEGSRLTVL.

The V and J genes are TRBV30 and TRBJ2-7, with 8 bases lining up with TRBD2. CDR1 is GTSNPN and CDR2 is SVGIG in the germline V gene (reference sequence). The CDR3 consists of 17 residues. The J segment lost 1 base and the V segment lost 3 bases, leaving 14 bases of the junction unmatched. CDR3 protein: CAWSAGVVVAGSYEQYF. In DNA, the CDR3 is TGTGCCTGGAGCGCGGGGGTTGTGGTAGCGGGGTCCTACGAGCAGTACTTC.